The sample holds a few counts of the clone carrying this T cell receptor (beta chain). Its antigen is unidentified. The germline CDR1 and CDR2 sequences are SQVTM and ANQGSEA. The V segment lost 7 bases and the J segment 5 bases; nucleotides outside the gene matches: 10. The CDR3 runs to 14 residues. This sample stems from a study of blood T cells in healthy people across ages. Then a second PCR, running roughly 7 to 11 cycles, was carried out with a sample-barcoded 5' primer and a J-beta primer mix. With 12 random nucleotides, a template-switch adaptor tagged each individual cDNA molecule. Via MiXCR, TCRdb re-called the 5' RACE reads, giving one row per CDR3 protein. The repertoire holds roughly 720,000 distinct CDR3 sequences, with less than 70% as singletons. Whole-study findings and limits: While age rose, TCR beta diversity per million T cells dropped in a roughly linear way. More naive CD4+ cells and higher diversity marked long-lived donors relative to aged donors.

Sequenced sample: blood. This TCR was sampled from a man at least 80 years old in good health. V and J are TRBV29-1 and TRBJ2-2; 7 bases line up with TRBD1. The CDR3 loop is CSASKGAGTGELFF. In DNA, the CDR3 is TGCAGCGCCAGCAAGGGGGCAGGGACCGGGGAGCTGTTTTTT.